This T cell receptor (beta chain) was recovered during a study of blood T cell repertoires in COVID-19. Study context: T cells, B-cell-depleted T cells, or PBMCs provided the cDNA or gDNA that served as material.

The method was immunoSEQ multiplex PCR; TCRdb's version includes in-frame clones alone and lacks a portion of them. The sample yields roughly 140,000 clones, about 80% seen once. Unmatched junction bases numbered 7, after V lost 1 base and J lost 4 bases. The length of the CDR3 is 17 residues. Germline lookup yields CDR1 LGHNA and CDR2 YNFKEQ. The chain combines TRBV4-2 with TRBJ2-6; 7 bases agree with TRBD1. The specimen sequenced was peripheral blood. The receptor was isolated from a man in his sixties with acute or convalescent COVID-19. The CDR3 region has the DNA TGTGCCAGCAGCCAAGGTACAGGGGTAGCAGGGGCCAACGTCCTGACTTTC. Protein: CASSQGTGVAGANVLTF.